Listed below are T cell receptor beta chains from one sample, sequenced in a study of shared clonotypes between healthy human individuals. Produced via immunoSEQ multiplex PCR; TCRdb's table is partial and in-frame only. The sample records approximately 2.3 million clones, more than 85% being singletons. Input material: naive CD4+ T cells from PBMCs. The receptors stem from a man in his late teens or twenties in good health. Some clones in this sample may be carry-over from other donors' samples. The CDR3 runs from the conserved cysteine through the conserved F or W. A D gene is named only where the DNA matches it firmly. Rows may omit the clone size; those that give it use once, few, many or a size class.

CDR3aa: CASKHRDRGYEQYF
CDR3nt: TGTGCCAGCAAACACCGGGACAGGGGCTACGAGCAGTACTTC
d_gene: TRBD1
j_gene: TRBJ2-7
abundance: -
v_gene: TRBV19

CDR3aa: CASSELYTGELFF
CDR3nt: TGTGCCAGCAGTGAATTATACACCGGGGAGCTGTTTTTT
d_gene: -
j_gene: TRBJ2-2
abundance: -
v_gene: TRBV25-1

CDR3aa: CASSPGQGTGANVLTF
CDR3nt: TGTGCCAGCAGCCCGGGACAGGGAACCGGGGCCAACGTCCTGACTTTC
d_gene: TRBD1
j_gene: TRBJ2-6
abundance: -
v_gene: TRBV9

CDR3aa: CASSVNHSYEQYF
CDR3nt: TGTGCCAGCAGTGTAAACCATTCCTACGAGCAGTACTTC
d_gene: -
j_gene: TRBJ2-7
abundance: -
v_gene: TRBV2

CDR3aa: CASSGTGKGSGNTIYF
CDR3nt: TGTGCCAGCAGCGGGACAGGGAAGGGATCTGGAAACACCATATATTTT
d_gene: TRBD1
j_gene: TRBJ1-3
abundance: -
v_gene: TRBV2

CDR3aa: CASSLGRTYNEQFF
CDR3nt: TGTGCCAGCAGCTTAGGGAGAACCTACAATGAGCAGTTCTTC
d_gene: -
j_gene: TRBJ2-1
abundance: -
v_gene: TRBV7-8

CDR3aa: CASSVARGRIPAYEQYF
CDR3nt: TGTGCCAGCAGTGTCGCGCGGGGAAGAATTCCTGCCTACGAGCAGTACTTC
d_gene: -
j_gene: TRBJ2-7
abundance: -
v_gene: TRBV6-1

CDR3aa: CASRGPEREGRDEQFF
CDR3nt: TGTGCCAGCAGAGGACCCGAGCGGGAGGGCCGGGATGAGCAGTTCTTC
d_gene: TRBD2
j_gene: TRBJ2-1
abundance: -
v_gene: TRBV28

CDR3aa: CASSSHYNEQFF
CDR3nt: TGTGCCAGCAGTTCCCACTACAATGAGCAGTTCTTC
d_gene: -
j_gene: TRBJ2-1
abundance: -
v_gene: TRBV28

CDR3aa: CAHKGGVYGYTF
CDR3nt: TGTGCTCACAAGGGGGGGGTCTATGGCTACACCTTC
d_gene: -
j_gene: TRBJ1-2
abundance: -
v_gene: TRBV28

CDR3aa: CASSLAAGPNQPQHF
CDR3nt: TGCGCCAGCAGCTTGGCCGCAGGGCCGAATCAGCCCCAGCATTTT
d_gene: -
j_gene: TRBJ1-5
abundance: once
v_gene: TRBV5-1

CDR3aa: CASSVELAGADTQYF
CDR3nt: TGTGCCAGCAGCGTAGAACTAGCGGGAGCAGATACGCAGTATTTT
d_gene: TRBD2
j_gene: TRBJ2-3
abundance: -
v_gene: TRBV9

CDR3aa: CSGGTLRETQYF
CDR3nt: TGCAGCGGTGGGACCCTGCGGGAGACCCAGTACTTC
d_gene: -
j_gene: TRBJ2-5
abundance: -
v_gene: TRBV29-1

CDR3aa: CASSLRGDNQPQHF
CDR3nt: TGCGCCAGCAGCTTGAGGGGAGACAATCAGCCCCAGCATTTT
d_gene: -
j_gene: TRBJ1-5
abundance: -
v_gene: TRBV5-1

CDR3aa: CASSPERAEETQYF
CDR3nt: TGTGCCAGCAGCCCAGAACGGGCTGAGGAGACCCAGTACTTC
d_gene: -
j_gene: TRBJ2-5
abundance: -
v_gene: TRBV7-2

CDR3aa: CASSSTGGQQYF
CDR3nt: TGTGCCAGCAGCTCGACAGGGGGGCAGCAGTACTTC
d_gene: TRBD1
j_gene: TRBJ2-7
abundance: -
v_gene: TRBV7-6

CDR3aa: CASSSRGYPYEQYF
CDR3nt: TGTGCCAGCAGCTCTAGGGGCTACCCCTACGAGCAGTACTTC
d_gene: -
j_gene: TRBJ2-7
abundance: once
v_gene: TRBV9

CDR3aa: CASRKTGNSYEQYF
CDR3nt: TGTGCCAGTCGGAAAACCGGGAATTCCTACGAGCAGTACTTC
d_gene: -
j_gene: TRBJ2-7
abundance: -
v_gene: TRBV28

CDR3aa: CASSPLLAPWGYEQYF
CDR3nt: TGTGCCAGCAGCCCCTTACTAGCGCCGTGGGGATACGAGCAGTACTTC
d_gene: TRBD2
j_gene: TRBJ2-7
abundance: -
v_gene: TRBV7-8

CDR3aa: CASSSQGEDTQYF
CDR3nt: TGCGCCAGCAGCTCACAGGGTGAAGATACGCAGTATTTT
d_gene: -
j_gene: TRBJ2-3
abundance: -
v_gene: TRBV5-1

CDR3aa: CASSLAGGGRANVLTF
CDR3nt: TGTGCCAGCAGTCTAGCGGGAGGTGGGAGGGCCAACGTCCTGACTTTC
d_gene: TRBD2
j_gene: TRBJ2-6
abundance: -
v_gene: TRBV28

CDR3aa: CASSDQREKLFF
CDR3nt: TGTGCCAGCTCGGACCAACGTGAAAAACTGTTTTTT
d_gene: -
j_gene: TRBJ1-4
abundance: -
v_gene: TRBV5-4

CDR3aa: CASSLATGYEQYF
CDR3nt: TGTGCCAGCAGCTTGGCGACGGGCTACGAGCAGTACTTC
d_gene: -
j_gene: TRBJ2-7
abundance: -
v_gene: TRBV5-5

CDR3aa: CASRPGLAEQYF
CDR3nt: TGTGCCAGCAGGCCCGGACTAGCGGAGCAGTACTTC
d_gene: TRBD2
j_gene: TRBJ2-7
abundance: -
v_gene: TRBV28

CDR3aa: CASSLGHALNTEAFF
CDR3nt: TGTGCCAGCAGCTTGGGACACGCACTAAACACTGAAGCTTTCTTT
d_gene: -
j_gene: TRBJ1-1
abundance: -
v_gene: TRBV5-4

CDR3aa: CASSQGLLRQLMNTEAFF
CDR3nt: TGCGCCAGCAGCCAGGGGTTATTGAGACAGCTCATGAACACTGAAGCTTTCTTT
d_gene: -
j_gene: TRBJ1-1
abundance: few
v_gene: TRBV4-1

CDR3aa: CASSSTTGGMSGYTF
CDR3nt: TGCGCCAGCAGTTCCACGACAGGGGGCATGAGTGGCTACACCTTC
d_gene: TRBD1
j_gene: TRBJ1-2
abundance: -
v_gene: TRBV10-2

CDR3aa: CASSLFTSGRIQFF
CDR3nt: TGTGCCAGCAGTCTCTTCACTAGCGGGAGGATCCAGTTCTTC
d_gene: TRBD2
j_gene: TRBJ2-1
abundance: -
v_gene: TRBV28

CDR3aa: CASSSGAGGTLEQFF
CDR3nt: TGTGCCAGCAGCTCTGGCGCGGGAGGGACTTTGGAGCAGTTCTTC
d_gene: TRBD2
j_gene: TRBJ2-1
abundance: -
v_gene: TRBV11-3

CDR3aa: CASSPASSGSNEQFF
CDR3nt: TGTGCCAGCTCACCAGCGTCTAGCGGGAGCAATGAGCAGTTCTTC
d_gene: TRBD2
j_gene: TRBJ2-1
abundance: -
v_gene: TRBV18

CDR3aa: CASSTQQGRVRSNQPQHF
CDR3nt: TGTGCCAGTAGTACCCAACAGGGTAGGGTGAGAAGCAATCAGCCCCAGCATTTT
d_gene: -
j_gene: TRBJ1-5
abundance: -
v_gene: TRBV19

CDR3aa: CAWSGTSGYNEQFF
CDR3nt: TGTGCCTGGAGCGGGACTAGCGGTTACAATGAGCAGTTCTTC
d_gene: TRBD2
j_gene: TRBJ2-1
abundance: -
v_gene: TRBV30

CDR3aa: CASSPTSGRANTQYF
CDR3nt: TGCGCCAGCAGCCCGACTAGCGGGAGGGCGAATACGCAGTATTTT
d_gene: TRBD2
j_gene: TRBJ2-3
abundance: -
v_gene: TRBV5-1

CDR3aa: CASSLRFSSDTQYF
CDR3nt: TGTGCCAGCAGCTTGAGGTTTTCATCAGATACGCAGTATTTT
d_gene: -
j_gene: TRBJ2-3
abundance: once
v_gene: TRBV5-4

CDR3aa: CASTTNTKETQYF
CDR3nt: TGCGCCAGCACAACCAACACCAAAGAGACCCAGTACTTC
d_gene: -
j_gene: TRBJ2-5
abundance: -
v_gene: TRBV5-1

CDR3aa: CASSWGLEKLFF
CDR3nt: TGTGCCAGCAGCTGGGGTCTTGAAAAACTGTTTTTT
d_gene: -
j_gene: TRBJ1-4
abundance: once
v_gene: TRBV7-2

CDR3aa: CASSRGDGLRTNEKLFF
CDR3nt: TGTGCCAGCAGTAGGGGGGACGGCTTAAGAACTAATGAAAAACTGTTTTTT
d_gene: -
j_gene: TRBJ1-4
abundance: -
v_gene: TRBV2

CDR3aa: CASSLAGQGMQDTQYF
CDR3nt: TGCGCCAGCAGCTTGGCCGGACAGGGGATGCAAGATACGCAGTATTTT
d_gene: TRBD1
j_gene: TRBJ2-3
abundance: -
v_gene: TRBV5-1

CDR3aa: CASSFRGIGELFF
CDR3nt: TGTGCCAGTAGTTTCAGGGGAATCGGGGAGCTGTTTTTT
d_gene: -
j_gene: TRBJ2-2
abundance: -
v_gene: TRBV19

CDR3aa: CASSRVTISDTQYF
CDR3nt: TGCGCCAGCAGCCGGGTCACAATTTCAGATACGCAGTATTTT
d_gene: -
j_gene: TRBJ2-3
abundance: -
v_gene: TRBV5-1

CDR3aa: CASSKATSGHLSGANVLTF
CDR3nt: TGCGCCAGCAGCAAGGCGACTAGCGGACACTTATCTGGGGCCAACGTCCTGACTTTC
d_gene: TRBD2
j_gene: TRBJ2-6
abundance: -
v_gene: TRBV5-1

CDR3aa: CASSAGVREETQYF
CDR3nt: TGTGCCAGCAGCGCGGGGGTCAGGGAAGAGACCCAGTACTTC
d_gene: -
j_gene: TRBJ2-5
abundance: -
v_gene: TRBV9

CDR3aa: CASSYRGPGEKLFF
CDR3nt: TGTGCCAGCAGTTACCGGGGGCCGGGGGAAAAACTGTTTTTT
d_gene: -
j_gene: TRBJ1-4
abundance: -
v_gene: TRBV6-5

CDR3aa: CASSPGRSNYGYTF
CDR3nt: TGTGCCAGCAGCCCTGGACGGTCTAACTATGGCTACACCTTC
d_gene: -
j_gene: TRBJ1-2
abundance: -
v_gene: TRBV7-9

CDR3aa: CASSPQQPLTATEAFF
CDR3nt: TGTGCCAGCAGTCCTCAACAACCTCTTACGGCCACTGAAGCTTTCTTT
d_gene: -
j_gene: TRBJ1-1
abundance: -
v_gene: TRBV28

CDR3aa: CASSFLVHEQFF
CDR3nt: TGTGCCAGCAGCTTCTTGGTCCATGAGCAGTTCTTC
d_gene: -
j_gene: TRBJ2-1
abundance: -
v_gene: TRBV7-2

CDR3aa: CASSWGGGNNQPQHF
CDR3nt: TGCGCCAGCAGCTGGGGTGGGGGGAACAATCAGCCCCAGCATTTT
d_gene: -
j_gene: TRBJ1-5
abundance: -
v_gene: TRBV5-1

CDR3aa: CASSFGLVVGEQYF
CDR3nt: TGCGCCAGCAGCTTTGGACTAGTAGTGGGAGAGCAGTACTTC
d_gene: TRBD2
j_gene: TRBJ2-7
abundance: -
v_gene: TRBV5-1

CDR3aa: CASSPRTSGSKGGELFF
CDR3nt: TGTGCCAGCAGCCCCCGGACTAGCGGGAGTAAAGGCGGGGAGCTGTTTTTT
d_gene: TRBD2
j_gene: TRBJ2-2
abundance: -
v_gene: TRBV9

CDR3aa: CASSQGKQSTLYNEQFF
CDR3nt: TGTGCCAGCAGCCAGGGCAAACAGAGCACCTTATACAATGAGCAGTTCTTC
d_gene: -
j_gene: TRBJ2-1
abundance: -
v_gene: TRBV4-2

CDR3aa: CASSLTGDTEAFF
CDR3nt: TGTGCCAGCAGCTTGACAGGGGACACTGAAGCTTTCTTT
d_gene: TRBD1
j_gene: TRBJ1-1
abundance: -
v_gene: TRBV11-2

CDR3aa: CASSLGADTQYF
CDR3nt: TGTGCCAGCAGCTTAGGCGCAGATACGCAGTATTTT
d_gene: -
j_gene: TRBJ2-3
abundance: -
v_gene: TRBV7-2

CDR3aa: CSAGRNYEQYF
CDR3nt: TGCAGCGCTGGTAGAAACTACGAGCAGTACTTC
d_gene: -
j_gene: TRBJ2-7
abundance: -
v_gene: TRBV29-1

CDR3aa: CARPGLAGRSYNEQFF
CDR3nt: TGTGCCAGACCGGGACTAGCGGGCCGCTCCTACAATGAGCAGTTCTTC
d_gene: TRBD2
j_gene: TRBJ2-1
abundance: -
v_gene: TRBV2

CDR3aa: CASSFVTGFAHANTEAFF
CDR3nt: TGTGCCAGCAGTTTCGTTACAGGTTTCGCTCATGCGAACACTGAAGCTTTCTTT
d_gene: -
j_gene: TRBJ1-1
abundance: -
v_gene: TRBV28

CDR3aa: CASSGPGQGIMDTEAFF
CDR3nt: TGCGCCAGCAGCGGACCGGGACAGGGGATTATGGACACTGAAGCTTTCTTT
d_gene: TRBD1
j_gene: TRBJ1-1
abundance: -
v_gene: TRBV5-1

CDR3aa: CASSPPTTVGNTIYF
CDR3nt: TGTGCCAGCTCACCACCGACGACAGTAGGAAACACCATATATTTT
d_gene: -
j_gene: TRBJ1-3
abundance: few
v_gene: TRBV18